Following are 32 T cell receptor beta chains from one sample sequenced in a study of T cell clonotyping in hematopoietic cell transplantation. This table comes from immunoSEQ multiplex PCR, and its TCRdb copy is limited to in-frame clones, with some not included. Among around 9,600 clones listed, about three quarters were seen once. Here the sequenced sample was peripheral blood mononuclear cells, taken 180 days after allogeneic stem cell transplant. Every receptor here comes from a female patient in her forties or fifties who had an allogeneic stem cell transplant from a related donor, so the T cells may come from the graft donor. Some clones in this sample may be carry-over from other donors' samples.

This clone appeared a single time. V usage is TRBV6-5 and J usage is TRBJ1-1; D not certain. The CDR3 loop spans 15 amino acids. From germline, CDR1 is MNHEY and CDR2 SVGAGI. The ends were cut back, 0 bases at V and 1 base at J, with 9 bases in the middle. The CDR3 region is CASSYSRGSNTEAFF. The DNA for the CDR3 is TGTGCCAGCAGTTACTCGAGAGGGTCGAACACTGAAGCTTTCTTT.

The chain joins TRBV28 to TRBJ1-5; D might be TRBD1 (5 bases). In germline, CDR1 is MDHEN, CDR2 SYDVKM. This CDR3 has 15 residues. V was shortened by 6 bases and J by 0 bases, with 12 bases between the two germline ends. As DNA, the CDR3 is TGTGCCAGCAGGGGGGGAGACTATAGCAATCAGCCCCAGCATTTT. The encoded protein is CASRGGDYSNQPQHF.

The chain employs TRBV28 and TRBJ2-6; D uncertain. Between the trimmed V and J ends, which lost 5 bases and 0 bases, there was a span of 11 bases. Per the germline V gene, CDR1 is MDHEN and CDR2 is SYDVKM. The length of the CDR3 is 16 residues. CDR3 residues: CASSPIRSSGANVLTF. Here the CDR3 DNA reads TGTGCCAGCAGTCCGATTAGAAGCTCTGGGGCCAACGTCCTGACTTTC.

The rearrangement uses TRBV29-1 and TRBJ2-2; D may be TRBD1 (6 bases). The CDR3 length is 14 residues. V was trimmed by 0 bases and J by 3 bases, leaving 8 bases between them. Germline loops: CDR1 SQVTM, CDR2 ANQGSEA. The CDR3 protein is CSVEDRGHTGELFF. In DNA, the CDR3 is TGCAGCGTTGAAGACAGGGGTCACACCGGGGAGCTGTTTTTT.

This CDR3 is CASSPWARGQNYGYTF. DNA of the CDR3: TGTGCCAGCAGCCCGTGGGCCCGGGGACAGAACTATGGCTACACCTTC. V and J are TRBV7-2 and TRBJ1-2, with 7 bases that match TRBD1. With V trimmed by 5 bases and J by 2 bases, 11 bases remained unmatched. Germline values: CDR1 SGHTA, CDR2 FQGNSA. This CDR3 contains 16 residues.

The rearrangement links TRBV30 to TRBJ1-5; TRBD1 might be the D (5 bases). Looked up from germline, CDR1 is GTSNPN and CDR2 is SVGIG (reference sequence). CDR3 length equals 16 residues. Trimming took off 0 bases at V and 1 base at J, with 13 bases between the two ends. CDR3 region: CAWSVTREGSNQPQHF. CDR3 bases: TGTGCCTGGAGTGTTACCAGGGAAGGGAGCAATCAGCCCCAGCATTTT.

This CDR3 is CASSRDRGGYEQYF. DNA for the CDR3: TGTGCCAGCAGCCGGGACAGGGGAGGGTACGAGCAGTACTTC. The rearrangement uses TRBV5-6 and TRBJ2-7; 10 bases line up with TRBD1. CDR3 length: 14 amino acids. J was trimmed by 4 bases and V by 4 bases; bases with no gene match: 5. Per the germline V gene, CDR1 is SGHDT and CDR2 is YYEEEE.

This chain uses TRBV30 with TRBJ1-4; D ambiguous. Germline V lookup: CDR1 GTSNPN, CDR2 SVGIG (reference sequence). The CDR3 is 13 amino acids. The V and J ends lost 1 base and 7 bases respectively, with 10 bases between them. This CDR3 reads CAWSGGLAEKLFF. The CDR3 DNA is TGTGCCTGGAGTGGAGGGTTGGCTGAAAAACTGTTTTTT.

The CDR3 bases are TGTGCCAGCAGCCCCATCGGGGGAGCTTTCTTT. Amino acid sequence: CASSPIGGAFF. The rearrangement joins TRBV11-2 to TRBJ1-1; D possibly corresponds to TRBD1 (5 bases). CDR1 and CDR2 (germline): SGHAT, FQNNGV. V shed 5 bases and J shed 10 bases, with 11 bases lying between them. This CDR3 contains 11 residues.

The CDR3 sequence: CASSLTPNTEAFF. As DNA, the CDR3 is TGTGCCAGCAGCCTGACACCCAACACTGAAGCTTTCTTT. The J gene is TRBJ1-1, the V gene TRBV6-1; the D is unclear. This CDR3 spans 13 amino acids. Trimming pared 6 bases from V and 2 bases from J, leaving 10 bases between. Germline V CDR1 and CDR2: MNHNS, SASEGT.

The chain is built from TRBV6-4 and TRBJ1-2; TRBD1 agrees at 9 bases. This CDR3 is built from 13 residues. The J segment lost 8 bases and the V segment lost 5 bases, leaving 6 bases of the junction unmatched. In germline, CDR1 is MRHNA, CDR2 SNTAGT. Written as DNA, the CDR3 is TGTGCCAGCAGTTCCGGGACAGGGCAAGGCTACACCTTC. This codes for CASSSGTGQGYTF.

The rearrangement links TRBV5-1 to TRBJ1-2; D uncertain. CDR3 length: 16 residues. The germline V gene has CDR1 SGHRS and CDR2 YFSETQ. V lost 0 bases, J lost 5 bases, and 17 bases lay in between. DNA of the CDR3: TGCGCCAGCAGCTTGGTCCGAGACCCATGGTGGTATGGCTACACCTTC. It codes for CASSLVRDPWWYGYTF.

V usage is TRBV30 and J usage is TRBJ2-5; TRBD2 matches at 8 bases. The V gene's germline CDR1 is GTSNPN and CDR2 SVGIG (reference sequence). The CDR3 contains 14 residues. V shed 0 bases, J shed 5 bases, and the junction held 5 bases outside the gene matches. The DNA for the CDR3 is TGTGCCTGGAGTGTACGGGGGGGCCGCGAGACCCAGTACTTC. This gives the protein CAWSVRGGRETQYF.

This chain uses TRBV19 with TRBJ2-3; 13 bases agree with TRBD2. CDR1 is LNHDA and CDR2 is SQIVND in the germline V gene (reference sequence). This CDR3 contains 14 residues. J gave up 6 bases and V 9 bases, and 6 bases lay outside the gene matches. This chain's CDR3 is CARLAGGPRDTQYF. The CDR3 bases are TGTGCCAGACTAGCGGGGGGGCCGAGGGATACGCAGTATTTT.

The chain carries TRBV6-5 and TRBJ1-2, with TRBD1 as a possible D gene (5 bases). The CDR3 spans 13 residues. Germline V CDR1 and CDR2: MNHEY, SVGAGI. Trimming removed 2 bases from V and 8 bases from J, with 12 bases in between. CDR3: CASSYMAGRGYTF. The DNA of the CDR3 is TGTGCCAGCAGTTACATGGCAGGGAGGGGCTACACCTTC.

In this sample, this clone turned up once. The rearrangement joins TRBV28 to TRBJ2-1, with a possible D match to TRBD2 (6 bases). Deletions cut 2 bases from V and 1 base from J, with 9 bases between. CDR1 and CDR2 from the germline V gene are MDHEN and SYDVKM. The CDR3 length is 15 residues. DNA for the CDR3: TGTGCCAGCAGTTTAGGGGGGAGTTCCTACAATGAGCAGTTCTTC. The encoded protein is CASSLGGSSYNEQFF.

V usage is TRBV9 and J usage is TRBJ1-2, with 7 nucleotides matching TRBD1. The length of the CDR3 is 14 residues. CDR1 is SGDLS, CDR2 YYNGEE, per germline. Trimming removed 0 bases from V and 5 bases from J; junction bases left unmatched: 4. DNA of the CDR3: TGTGCCAGCAGCGTAGGACAGGGCTATTATGGCTACACCTTC. The encoded protein is CASSVGQGYYGYTF.

The chain has TRBV10-3 and TRBJ1-1; D unclear. The CDR3 extends over 12 amino acids. V lost 4 bases and J lost 5, with 8 bases in between. Germline V CDR1 and CDR2: ENHRY, SYGVKD. The CDR3 region is CAISAVFTEAFF. The DNA of the CDR3 is TGTGCCATCAGTGCCGTGTTTACTGAAGCTTTCTTT.

This chain uses TRBV5-1 with TRBJ1-5, with 8 bases identical to TRBD1. The germline CDR1 and CDR2 sequences are SGHRS and YFSETQ. CDR3 size: 14 residues. V gave up 4 bases and J gave up 7 bases; unmatched junction bases: 7. In nucleotides, the CDR3 is TGCGCCAGCAGCCCAGTGACAGGGGTCCAGCCCCAGCATTTT. Its translation: CASSPVTGVQPQHF.

The chain joins TRBV5-4 to TRBJ1-1; possibly TRBD1 for D (5 bases). Germline loops: CDR1 SGHNT, CDR2 YYREEE (reference sequence). The CDR3 is 16 residues long. The V end lost 4 bases, the J end lost 0 bases, and 16 bases lay between the germline ends. The CDR3 DNA reads as TGTGCCAGCAGCCTCAGGGCCATGGGTTTGAACACTGAAGCTTTCTTT. Protein: CASSLRAMGLNTEAFF.

The V gene is TRBV4-3, the J gene TRBJ1-1; TRBD1 matches at 9 bases. Looked up from germline, CDR1 is LGHNA and CDR2 is YSLEER. This CDR3 spans 17 amino acids. The junction had 6 bases not matched to a gene; V was cut back by 0 bases and J by 1 base. The CDR3 spells CASSQDLGQGKNTEAFF. The CDR3 coding sequence is TGCGCCAGCAGCCAAGATCTGGGACAGGGAAAGAACACTGAAGCTTTCTTT.

The rearrangement joins TRBV19 to TRBJ1-2; 9 bases agree with TRBD1. Germline values: CDR1 LNHDA, CDR2 SQIVND (reference sequence). This CDR3 spans 15 amino acids. Unmatched junction bases numbered 7, after V lost 7 bases and J lost 1 base. The CDR3 bases are TGTGCCAGTACCTCACCGGGACAGGGTAACTATGGCTACACCTTC. Translation gives CASTSPGQGNYGYTF. Combining the CDR3 with reference TRBV19 and TRBJ1-2 gives the whole variable domain DGGITQSPKYLFRKEGQNVTLSCEQNLNHDAMYWYRQDPGQGLRLIYYSQIVNDFQKGDIAEGYSVSREKKESFPLTVTSAQKNPTAFYLCASTSPGQGNYGYTFGSGTRLTVV.

The chain employs TRBV28 and TRBJ1-4, with D perhaps matching TRBD1 (5 bases). This CDR3 spans 14 amino acids. Germline CDR1 MDHEN, CDR2 SYDVKM. Between the trimmed V and J ends, which lost 8 bases and 7 bases, there was a span of 17 bases. CDR3 loop: CASLAGDLGEKLFF. In DNA, the CDR3 is TGTGCCAGCCTGGCGGGGGATCTGGGTGAAAAACTGTTTTTT.

The chain uses TRBV6-1 and TRBJ1-2; D gene ambiguous. The germline V gene encodes CDR1 MNHNS and CDR2 SASEGT. There are 13 residues in the CDR3. The V gene lost 8 bases and the J gene lost 2 bases, with 12 bases spanning the gap. CDR3 region: CASGHHSNYGYTF. The DNA of the CDR3 is TGTGCCAGCGGGCACCATTCAAACTATGGCTACACCTTC.

The CDR3 coding sequence is TGTGCCAGCAGTTTTTTGGACAGTGAAGCTTTCTTT. Residues: CASSFLDSEAFF. The chain employs TRBV28 and TRBJ1-1; tentatively, D is TRBD1 (6 bases). Germline values: CDR1 MDHEN, CDR2 SYDVKM. V gave up 3 bases and J gave up 7 bases, with 9 bases separating them. The CDR3 runs to 12 residues.

The chain employs TRBV5-1 and TRBJ2-1, with 7 positions matching TRBD1. There are 14 residues in the CDR3. Unmatched junction bases numbered 3, after V lost 2 bases and J lost 4 bases. Per the germline V gene, CDR1 is SGHRS and CDR2 is YFSETQ. The CDR3 loop reads CASSLGGYYNEQFF. The DNA for the CDR3 is TGCGCCAGCAGCTTAGGGGGCTATTACAATGAGCAGTTCTTC.

The V call is TRBV30, the J call TRBJ1-2, with D perhaps matching TRBD1 (5 bases). CDR3 length: 13 residues. V lost 2 bases and J lost 4, with 11 bases in between. The germline gives CDR1 GTSNPN, CDR2 SVGIG (reference sequence). DNA for the CDR3: TGTGCCTGGAGTCCCGGGACGGTCTATGGCTACACCTTC. This sequence encodes CAWSPGTVYGYTF.

This rearrangement joins TRBV6-6 to TRBJ1-6; no definite D call. Germline V gene sequence: CDR1 MNHNY, CDR2 SVGAGI (reference sequence). V was clipped by 6 bases and J by 0 bases, with 12 bases between them. The CDR3 sequence is 16 residues long. The CDR3 region has the DNA TGTGCCAGCAGACCCGCAGCGAGCTCCTATAATTCACCCCTCCACTTT. Its translation: CASRPAASSYNSPLHF.

This chain joins TRBV14 and TRBJ2-2; D could derive from TRBD1 or TRBD2 (6 bases each). Germline values: CDR1 SGHDN, CDR2 FVKESK. The CDR3 is 17 residues long. Trimming took off 3 bases at V and 3 bases at J, with 17 bases between the two ends. CDR3 sequence: CASSHPKGGLDTGELFF. CDR3 sequence (DNA): TGTGCCAGCAGCCACCCCAAAGGGGGGTTGGACACCGGGGAGCTGTTTTTT.

In this sample, this clone turned up a few times. The chain has TRBV6-5 and TRBJ1-3; no firm D call. The germline CDR1 and CDR2 sequences are MNHEY and SVGAGI. V was trimmed by 4 bases and J by 4 bases, leaving 11 bases between them. This CDR3 region has 14 residues. CDR3 sequence: CASSSTRAGNTIYF. The CDR3 coding sequence is TGTGCCAGCAGTTCTACGCGAGCGGGAAACACCATATATTTT.

J is TRBJ1-6 and V is TRBV28, with D possibly matching TRBD1 (5 bases). Germline CDR1 and CDR2: MDHEN and SYDVKM. The CDR3 runs 16 residues. Trimming took off 3 bases at V and 1 base at J, with 10 bases between the two ends. The chain's CDR3 is CASSFAGRSYNSPLHF. The CDR3, as DNA: TGTGCCAGCAGTTTCGCAGGGCGGTCCTATAATTCACCCCTCCACTTT.

The V and J genes are TRBV4-1 and TRBJ1-2, with D perhaps matching TRBD1 (5 bases). The CDR3 contains 17 residues. Germline V gene data show CDR1 as MGHRA and CDR2 as YSYEKL. Trimming took 0 bases from V and 0 from J, leaving 14 bases between them. CDR3 protein: CASSQDATVNTNYGYTF. The CDR3 nucleotides read TGCGCCAGCAGCCAAGATGCGACAGTTAATACTAACTATGGCTACACCTTC.